Listed here are 11 T cell receptor beta chains from one sample, sequenced in a study of T cell responses to AZD1222 COVID-19 vaccine. Only in-frame clones appear in the TCRdb table, and some are missing; sequencing was by immunoSEQ multiplex PCR. The data contain 80,000 to 90,000 clones, around nine tenths of them singletons. Here the sequenced sample was peripheral blood, taken 28 days after the second AZD1222 dose. Every receptor here comes from an adult who received the AZD1222 COVID-19 vaccine.

The chain joins TRBV11-2 to TRBJ1-2, with D possibly matching TRBD1 (5 bases). The CDR3 totals 15 residues. V lost 1 base to trimming and J lost 2 bases, with 11 bases between them. Per the germline V gene, CDR1 is SGHAT and CDR2 is FQNNGV. The CDR3 coding sequence is TGTGCCAGCAGCTTAGCCGGAGCAGGGAACTATGGCTACACCTTC. It codes for CASSLAGAGNYGYTF.

CDR3 sequence reads: CASGTDSGNTIYF. The CDR3, as DNA: TGTGCCAGTGGGACAGACTCTGGAAACACCATATATTTT. This chain links TRBV19 with TRBJ1-3; 7 positions agree with TRBD1. Trimming cost V 8 bases and J 0 bases; bases outside gene matches: 1. Germline V gene data show CDR1 as LNHDA and CDR2 as SQIVND (reference sequence). The length of the CDR3 is 13 residues.

This sequence joins TRBV29-1 and TRBJ1-1; 7 nucleotides match TRBD1. V was clipped by 8 bases and J by 6 bases; unmatched bases: 6. Germline CDR1 reads SQVTM; CDR2 reads ANQGSEA. There are 11 residues in the CDR3. DNA for the CDR3: TGCAGCTCGGACAGGTCGGCTGAAGCTTTCTTT. The encoded protein is CSSDRSAEAFF.

This rearrangement joins TRBV11-3 to TRBJ1-1, with 7 nucleotides matching TRBD1. CDR3 length: 13 amino acids. V shed 5 bases, J shed 4 bases, and the junction held 4 bases outside the gene matches. Germline V lookup: CDR1 SGHNT, CDR2 YENEEA. CDR3: CASSRDSLTEAFF. CDR3 bases: TGTGCCAGCAGCCGGGACAGCCTCACTGAAGCTTTCTTT.

V gene TRBV2 combines with J gene TRBJ2-2, with D possibly called TRBD1 or TRBD2 (5 bases each). The CDR3 runs to 12 residues. V dropped 5 bases and J dropped 9 bases, with 10 bases sitting between them. The V gene's germline CDR1 is SNHLY and CDR2 FYNNEI. CDR3 region: CASSWDERELFF. The CDR3 DNA sequence: TGTGCCAGCAGTTGGGACGAACGGGAGCTGTTTTTT.

The chain links TRBV6-1 to TRBJ1-3, with D hard to call. The V gene's germline CDR1 is MNHNS and CDR2 SASEGT. The CDR3 loop spans 14 amino acids. Trimming removed 3 bases at V and 0 bases at J, with 6 bases between. Written as DNA, the CDR3 is TGTGCCAGCAGTGACAAGAGCTCTGGAAACACCATATATTTT. The encoded protein is CASSDKSSGNTIYF.

The genes are TRBV6-7 and TRBJ1-6, with unresolved D. TRBV6-7 is designated an ORF whose function remains uncertain. The CDR3 is 14 residues long. Trimming pared 4 bases from V and 6 bases from J, leaving 10 bases between. For the CDR3, the DNA is TGTGCCAGCAGTTCGATTAGGAGTAATTCACCCCTCCACTTT. It translates to CASSSIRSNSPLHF.

The chain links TRBV19 to TRBJ2-2, with 10 bases that match TRBD1. CDR1 and CDR2 from the germline V gene are LNHDA and SQIVND (reference sequence). This CDR3 spans 14 amino acids. After removal of 6 bases from V and 5 bases from J, the junction contained 3 bases not matched to a gene. The CDR3: CASRTGGQTGELFF. The CDR3 DNA sequence: TGTGCCAGTAGGACAGGGGGCCAGACCGGGGAGCTGTTTTTT.

The rearrangement uses TRBV27 and TRBJ2-2; no clear D gene. Trimming removed 3 bases from V and 6 bases from J, with 8 bases in between. Germline values: CDR1 MNHEY, CDR2 SMNVEV (reference sequence). The CDR3 is 13 residues long. As DNA, the CDR3 is TGTGCCAGCAGTTTTGTAGATTCCGGGGAGCTGTTTTTT. Translating it yields CASSFVDSGELFF.

V gene TRBV4-3 combines with J gene TRBJ1-2; TRBD1 might be the D (5 bases). CDR3 length equals 15 residues. Germline CDR1 LGHNA, CDR2 YSLEER. The V end was cut by 0 bases, the J end by 2 bases, with 10 bases between. CDR3 sequence (DNA): TGCGCCAGCAGCCAAGATACCGACAGCAACTATGGCTACACCTTC. The encoded protein is CASSQDTDSNYGYTF.

This chain connects TRBV1 to TRBJ2-7; TRBD2, the D gene given by the table, was not confirmed from the DNA. TRBV1 is classified as a pseudogene. The CDR3 runs 17 residues. The DNA of the CDR3 is TGCACCAGCAGCCAAGTCGCTAGCGGGGGTTGCTCCTACGAGCAGTACTTC. This sequence encodes CTSSQVASGGCSYEQYF.